The rows below give T cell receptor beta chains drawn from one sample of a study of vaccination effects on CD4 cells after COVID-19. These TCRs are of unknown antigen specificity. Profiling relied on immunoSEQ multiplex PCR, and the TCRdb table lists in-frame clones only, not all of them. The table records about 40,000 clones, 55% to 75% of them present only once. Sequences were derived from CD4+ T cells from PBMCs cultured with SARS-CoV-2 spike peptides, sampled before COVID-19 vaccination. The receptors come from a human donor who received a COVID-19 vaccine. The CDR3 runs from the conserved cysteine through the conserved F or W. D genes are given only for firm matches. Size tells how often a clone was seen (once, few, many) or the class of an expanded clone, and some rows leave it out.

clone size: .
V gene: TRBV10-3
J gene: TRBJ1-5
D gene: TRBD1
CDR3 length: 15
CDR3 DNA: TGTGCCATCAGTGATAGTGACAGGGGCTATCAGCCCCAGCATTTT
CDR3 protein: CAISDSDRGYQPQHF

clone size: .
V gene: TRBV7-3
J gene: TRBJ2-3
D gene: .
CDR3 length: 15
CDR3 DNA: TGTGCCAGCAGCTTAACTAGCGGTAGCACAGATACGCAGTATTTT
CDR3 protein: CASSLTSGSTDTQYF

clone size: .
V gene: TRBV27
J gene: TRBJ2-1
D gene: .
CDR3 length: 17
CDR3 DNA: TGTGCCAGCAGTTTGGGCTGGGGGCCCTCCTTCCCCGATGAGCAGTTCTTC
CDR3 protein: CASSLGWGPSFPDEQFF

clone size: once
V gene: TRBV5-4
J gene: TRBJ2-1
D gene: TRBD1
CDR3 length: 15
CDR3 DNA: TGTGCCAGCAGCCCAACAGGGGGGCTTGGCAATGAGCAGTTCTTC
CDR3 protein: CASSPTGGLGNEQFF

clone size: once
V gene: TRBV12-5
J gene: TRBJ1-1
D gene: TRBD1
CDR3 length: 16
CDR3 DNA: TGTGCTAGTGGTTTAGGACAGGGTGTTTTAATAAGTGAAGCTTTCTTT
CDR3 protein: CASGLGQGVLISEAFF

clone size: few
V gene: TRBV2
J gene: TRBJ1-5
D gene: .
CDR3 length: 15
CDR3 DNA: TGTGCCAGCAGTGAACTACAGGGCGGCAATCAGCCCCAGCATTTT
CDR3 protein: CASSELQGGNQPQHF

clone size: .
V gene: TRBV30
J gene: TRBJ2-3
D gene: .
CDR3 length: 12
CDR3 DNA: TGTGCCTGGAGTGTACGGCAGCCGTCTCCGTATTTT
CDR3 protein: CAWSVRQPSPYF

clone size: few
V gene: TRBV7-2
J gene: TRBJ2-2
D gene: .
CDR3 length: 14
CDR3 DNA: TGTGCCAGCAGCGAAGGGGGACTCAGGGGGGTGTCGTTTTTT
CDR3 protein: CASSEGGLRGVSFF

clone size: .
V gene: TRBV6-1
J gene: TRBJ1-6
D gene: .
CDR3 length: 14
CDR3 DNA: TGTGCCAGCAGTGAAGCGGAAGGGCGATCACCCCTCCACTTT
CDR3 protein: CASSEAEGRSPLHF

clone size: few
V gene: TRBV16
J gene: TRBJ1-5
D gene: .
CDR3 length: 15
CDR3 DNA: TGTGCCAGCAGAAGCTCCGGACTAGGCAATCAGCCCCAGCATTTT
CDR3 protein: CASRSSGLGNQPQHF

clone size: .
V gene: TRBV6-5
J gene: TRBJ1-2
D gene: .
CDR3 length: 14
CDR3 DNA: TGTGCCAGCAGGTCCTTGGGGGCCGACTATGGCTACACCTTC
CDR3 protein: CASRSLGADYGYTF

clone size: .
V gene: TRBV7-2
J gene: TRBJ2-1
D gene: .
CDR3 length: 18
CDR3 DNA: TGTGCCAGCAGCTTAGCATCTTCGGGGCCCCGCTCCTACAATGAGCAGTTCTTC
CDR3 protein: CASSLASSGPRSYNEQFF

clone size: .
V gene: TRBV7-9
J gene: TRBJ2-3
D gene: .
CDR3 length: 15
CDR3 DNA: TGTGCCAGCAGCAAGACTAGTATTAGCACAGATACGCAGTATTTT
CDR3 protein: CASSKTSISTDTQYF

clone size: .
V gene: TRBV6-2/TRBV6-3
J gene: TRBJ1-2
D gene: .
CDR3 length: 15
CDR3 DNA: TGTGCCAGCAGCCGCACGGACAGTTCTAACTATGGCTACACCTTC
CDR3 protein: CASSRTDSSNYGYTF

clone size: .
V gene: TRBV7-2
J gene: TRBJ1-5
D gene: .
CDR3 length: 15
CDR3 DNA: TGTGCCAGCAGCTTACGGGGGGTAAGCAATCAGCCCCAGCATTTT
CDR3 protein: CASSLRGVSNQPQHF

clone size: few
V gene: TRBV27
J gene: TRBJ2-7
D gene: .
CDR3 length: 13
CDR3 DNA: TGTGCCAGCAGTCTTCAGAGCTCCTACGAGCAGTACTTC
CDR3 protein: CASSLQSSYEQYF

clone size: few
V gene: TRBV6-2/TRBV6-3
J gene: TRBJ1-1
D gene: TRBD1
CDR3 length: 15
CDR3 DNA: TGTGCCAGCAGTAACCCTCCCCAAAGCGGACAGGGCGCTTTCTTT
CDR3 protein: CASSNPPQSGQGAFF

clone size: .
V gene: TRBV7-3
J gene: TRBJ1-2
D gene: TRBD1
CDR3 length: 13
CDR3 DNA: TGTGCCAGCAGCCCCAGGGGGGGTGATGGCTACACCTTC
CDR3 protein: CASSPRGGDGYTF

clone size: once
V gene: TRBV30
J gene: TRBJ1-4
D gene: TRBD1
CDR3 length: 13
CDR3 DNA: TGTGCCTGGGACAGGGGGCAGGATGAAAAACTGTTTTTT
CDR3 protein: CAWDRGQDEKLFF

clone size: .
V gene: TRBV6-1
J gene: TRBJ2-1
D gene: TRBD2
CDR3 length: 14
CDR3 DNA: TGTGCCAGCAGTGAACCGAGCGGGAGCAGTGAGCAGTTCTTC
CDR3 protein: CASSEPSGSSEQFF

clone size: .
V gene: TRBV7-2
J gene: TRBJ1-3
D gene: .
CDR3 length: 15
CDR3 DNA: TGTGCCAGCAGCTTAGTCCCCCTCTCTGGAAACACCATATATTTT
CDR3 protein: CASSLVPLSGNTIYF

clone size: .
V gene: TRBV5-1
J gene: TRBJ2-7
D gene: TRBD2
CDR3 length: 17
CDR3 DNA: TGCGCCAGCAGCTTGCTAGCGGGAGCGTCCGGGGGAGCCGAGCAGTACTTC
CDR3 protein: CASSLLAGASGGAEQYF

clone size: .
V gene: TRBV6-6
J gene: TRBJ2-5
D gene: TRBD2
CDR3 length: 14
CDR3 DNA: TGTGCCAGCAACCGACTAGCGGGAGGGGAGACCCAGTACTTC
CDR3 protein: CASNRLAGGETQYF

clone size: .
V gene: TRBV13
J gene: TRBJ2-1
D gene: .
CDR3 length: 14
CDR3 DNA: TGTGCCAGCACTCGGAGTAGCAAGTACAATGAGCAGTTCTTC
CDR3 protein: CASTRSSKYNEQFF

clone size: .
V gene: TRBV5-4
J gene: TRBJ1-2
D gene: .
CDR3 length: 15
CDR3 DNA: TGTGCCAGCAGCCTAGCGACAGGAAGCGGGTATGGCTACACCTTC
CDR3 protein: CASSLATGSGYGYTF

clone size: .
V gene: TRBV5-4
J gene: TRBJ1-4
D gene: .
CDR3 length: 15
CDR3 DNA: TGTGCCAGCAGCGGGGAGACGTCCAATAATGAAAAACTGTTTTTT
CDR3 protein: CASSGETSNNEKLFF

clone size: .
V gene: TRBV13
J gene: TRBJ2-7
D gene: .
CDR3 length: 13
CDR3 DNA: TGTGCCAGCAGCTCTGGTATTGGGGGGACCCCTTTTTTC
CDR3 protein: CASSSGIGGTPFF

clone size: .
V gene: TRBV4-1
J gene: TRBJ1-4
D gene: .
CDR3 length: 17
CDR3 DNA: TGCGCCAGCAGCCAAATCCGCCGGGGGGCAACTAATGAAAAACTGTTTTTT
CDR3 protein: CASSQIRRGATNEKLFF

clone size: few
V gene: TRBV19
J gene: TRBJ2-7
D gene: TRBD1
CDR3 length: 14
CDR3 DNA: TGTGCCAGTAGTATCGGGACAGGGTCCTACGAGCAGTACTTC
CDR3 protein: CASSIGTGSYEQYF

clone size: .
V gene: TRBV3-1/TRBV3-2
J gene: TRBJ1-6
D gene: .
CDR3 length: 13
CDR3 DNA: TGTGCCAGCAGCCAATCTGGGAATTCACCCCTCCACTTT
CDR3 protein: CASSQSGNSPLHF

clone size: .
V gene: TRBV27
J gene: TRBJ1-1
D gene: .
CDR3 length: 13
CDR3 DNA: TGTGCCAGCAGACCAGGGAGGAACACTGAAGCTTTCTTT
CDR3 protein: CASRPGRNTEAFF

clone size: .
V gene: TRBV28
J gene: TRBJ1-2
D gene: TRBD1
CDR3 length: 13
CDR3 DNA: TGTGCCAGCGGGCTGGCAGGGGGCTATGGCTACACCTTC
CDR3 protein: CASGLAGGYGYTF

clone size: .
V gene: TRBV2
J gene: TRBJ1-1
D gene: .
CDR3 length: 14
CDR3 DNA: TGTGCCAGCAGGGGCCAAGGAGGGAACACTGAAGCTTTCTTT
CDR3 protein: CASRGQGGNTEAFF

clone size: .
V gene: TRBV4-2
J gene: TRBJ2-7
D gene: .
CDR3 length: 15
CDR3 DNA: TGTGCCAGCAGCCAAGTCAGAGAGAGCTCCTACGAGCAGTACTTC
CDR3 protein: CASSQVRESSYEQYF

clone size: .
V gene: TRBV10-1
J gene: TRBJ2-6
D gene: .
CDR3 length: 18
CDR3 DNA: TGCGCCAGCAGTGAGCCCAGGGAAGTACTCTCTGGGGCCAACGTCCTGACTTTC
CDR3 protein: CASSEPREVLSGANVLTF

clone size: few
V gene: TRBV10-3
J gene: TRBJ2-2
D gene: TRBD2
CDR3 length: 14
CDR3 DNA: TGTGCCATCCGTCGGGAGGGGAACACCGGGGAGCTGTTTTTT
CDR3 protein: CAIRREGNTGELFF

clone size: .
V gene: TRBV3-1/TRBV3-2
J gene: TRBJ1-6
D gene: .
CDR3 length: 17
CDR3 DNA: TGTGCCAGCAGCCAAGTTAGTGGGTCGGGGAATAATTCACCCCTCCACTTT
CDR3 protein: CASSQVSGSGNNSPLHF

clone size: .
V gene: TRBV5-1
J gene: TRBJ2-2
D gene: .
CDR3 length: 13
CDR3 DNA: TGCGCCAGCAGCGTTCAAGGCACCGGGGAGCTGTTTTTT
CDR3 protein: CASSVQGTGELFF

clone size: .
V gene: TRBV4-1
J gene: TRBJ1-5
D gene: .
CDR3 length: 14
CDR3 DNA: TGCGCCAGCAGCGCTGCCCTTAGCAATCAGCCCCAGCATTTT
CDR3 protein: CASSAALSNQPQHF

clone size: .
V gene: TRBV28
J gene: TRBJ2-7
D gene: TRBD2
CDR3 length: 16
CDR3 DNA: TGTGCCAGCAGTTTGGAACTAGCGGGGGGCTCCTACGAGCAGTACTTC
CDR3 protein: CASSLELAGGSYEQYF

clone size: .
V gene: TRBV27
J gene: TRBJ2-1
D gene: TRBD2
CDR3 length: 15
CDR3 DNA: TGTGCCAGCAGTTTGACCCGTAGCGGGGGGGCGGTTGAGTTCTTC
CDR3 protein: CASSLTRSGGAVEFF

clone size: .
V gene: TRBV10-3
J gene: TRBJ1-2
D gene: .
CDR3 length: 17
CDR3 DNA: TGTGCCACGGGGGGCTCCTGGGTAGCTCAAACTAACTATGGCTACACCTTC
CDR3 protein: CATGGSWVAQTNYGYTF

clone size: .
V gene: TRBV4-1
J gene: TRBJ1-2
D gene: .
CDR3 length: 15
CDR3 DNA: TGCGCCAGCAGCCCCTCCTGGTCAGACCCCTATGGCTACACCTTC
CDR3 protein: CASSPSWSDPYGYTF

clone size: .
V gene: TRBV5-4
J gene: TRBJ2-7
D gene: .
CDR3 length: 13
CDR3 DNA: TGTGCCAGCAGCTTCGACGTTAGCGACGAGCAGTACTTC
CDR3 protein: CASSFDVSDEQYF

clone size: .
V gene: TRBV3-1/TRBV3-2
J gene: TRBJ1-1
D gene: .
CDR3 length: 16
CDR3 DNA: TGTGCCAGCAGCCAAGGGGTAACAGGGCTGGGAACTGAAGCTTTCTTT
CDR3 protein: CASSQGVTGLGTEAFF

clone size: .
V gene: TRBV5-1
J gene: TRBJ2-3
D gene: .
CDR3 length: 12
CDR3 DNA: TGCGCCAGCAGCTTTATCGCAGATACGCAGTATTTT
CDR3 protein: CASSFIADTQYF

clone size: .
V gene: TRBV4-1
J gene: TRBJ1-5
D gene: TRBD1
CDR3 length: 13
CDR3 DNA: TGCGCCAGCAGCTACAGGGGGGAACAGCCCCAGCATTTT
CDR3 protein: CASSYRGEQPQHF

clone size: few
V gene: TRBV9
J gene: TRBJ1-3
D gene: .
CDR3 length: 14
CDR3 DNA: TGTGCCAGCAGCGCACAGGTTTCTGGAAACACCATATATTTT
CDR3 protein: CASSAQVSGNTIYF

clone size: .
V gene: TRBV2
J gene: TRBJ1-6
D gene: TRBD1
CDR3 length: 10
CDR3 DNA: TGTGCCAGCAGCGAGGGGACAGTCAACTTT
CDR3 protein: CASSEGTVNF

clone size: .
V gene: TRBV27
J gene: TRBJ2-2
D gene: .
CDR3 length: 18
CDR3 DNA: TGTGCCAGCAGTTTATCAGGGTCCTACCCCCGGGGCACCGGGGAGCTGTTTTTT
CDR3 protein: CASSLSGSYPRGTGELFF

clone size: .
V gene: TRBV6-6
J gene: TRBJ1-2
D gene: TRBD1
CDR3 length: 15
CDR3 DNA: TGTGCCAGCATCAGAGGGGACAGGGAGCATTGGGGCTACACCTTC
CDR3 protein: CASIRGDREHWGYTF

clone size: .
V gene: TRBV20-1
J gene: TRBJ1-4
D gene: .
CDR3 length: 14
CDR3 DNA: TGCAGTGCTAGTTTCGGGGTGGAAAATGAAAAACTGTTTTTT
CDR3 protein: CSASFGVENEKLFF

clone size: .
V gene: TRBV18
J gene: TRBJ1-1
D gene: .
CDR3 length: 13
CDR3 DNA: TGTGCCAGCTCACCGACTATGAACACTGAAGCTTTCTTT
CDR3 protein: CASSPTMNTEAFF